This T cell receptor beta chain originates from a study of shared clonotypes between healthy human individuals. The V and J ends lost 3 bases and 3 bases respectively, with 14 bases between them. Germline CDR1 reads SEHNR; CDR2 reads FQNEAQ (reference sequence). This CDR3 has 16 amino acids. This table comes from immunoSEQ multiplex PCR, and its TCRdb copy is limited to in-frame clones, with some not included. The sample has roughly 1,100,000 clones; roughly 80% are singletons. This clone was observed a few times. The sequencing sample was made of memory CD4+ T cells sorted from blood. Stated subset: CD45RA-negative fraction. This receptor was identified in a man between 18 and 35 years old in good health. This chain joins TRBV7-9 and TRBJ1-4; D gene unclear. CDR3: CASSLAIPGANEKLFF. In DNA form, the CDR3 reads TGTGCCAGCAGCTTGGCTATCCCCGGAGCTAATGAAAAACTGTTTTTT.